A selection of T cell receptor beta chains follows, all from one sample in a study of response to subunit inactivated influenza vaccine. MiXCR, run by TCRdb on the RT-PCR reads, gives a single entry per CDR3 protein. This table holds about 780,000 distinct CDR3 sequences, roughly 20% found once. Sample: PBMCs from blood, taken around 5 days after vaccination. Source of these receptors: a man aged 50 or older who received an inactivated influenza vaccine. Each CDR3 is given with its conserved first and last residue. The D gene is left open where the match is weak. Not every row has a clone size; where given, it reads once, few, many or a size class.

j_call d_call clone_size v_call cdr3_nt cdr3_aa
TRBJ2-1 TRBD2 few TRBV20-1 TGCAGTGCTAAATTCGGACTAGCAGTTTACAATGAGCAGTTCTTC CSAKFGLAVYNEQFF
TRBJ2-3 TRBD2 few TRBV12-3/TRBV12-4 TGTGCCAGCAGCGCGCCTAGCGGGAGAAGCACAGATACGCAGTATTTT CASSAPSGRSTDTQYF
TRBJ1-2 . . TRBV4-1 TGCGCCAGCAGCCAAGATTCTCGCAGGGACTATGGCTACACCTTC CASSQDSRRDYGYTF
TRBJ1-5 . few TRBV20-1 TGCAGTGCTAGAGATGTGGGGGGGGGCCAGCCCCAGCATTTT CSARDVGGGQPQHF
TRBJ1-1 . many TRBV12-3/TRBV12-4 TGTGCCAGCAGTTTGGCAGGGATGAACACTGAAGCTTTCTTT CASSLAGMNTEAFF
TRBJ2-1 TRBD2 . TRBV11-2 TGTGCCAGCAGCCCACAACTAGCGGGGGCCTACAATGAGCAGTTCTTC CASSPQLAGAYNEQFF
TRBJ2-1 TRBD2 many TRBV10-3 TGTGCCATCAATTCCGGGCTAGCGGGAGGCAGCTCCTACAATGAGCAGTTCTTC CAINSGLAGGSSYNEQFF
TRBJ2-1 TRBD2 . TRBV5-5 TGTGCCAGCAGCTTGGAACTAGCGATTCTGAATGAGCAGTTCTTC CASSLELAILNEQFF
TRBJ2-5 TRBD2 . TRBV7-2 TGTGCCAGCAGCTTACGTAGCGGGGGGGCGGAGACCCAGTACTTC CASSLRSGGAETQYF
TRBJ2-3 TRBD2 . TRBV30 TGTGCCTGGAGTGTCGGGGGGAGAACAGATACGCAGTATTTT CAWSVGGRTDTQYF
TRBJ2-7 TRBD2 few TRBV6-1 TGTGCCAGCACCCCGGGACTAGCGGCCACAGTCTCCTACGAGCAGTACTTC CASTPGLAATVSYEQYF
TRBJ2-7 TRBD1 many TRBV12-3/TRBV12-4 TGTGCCAGCAGTAAGAACAGGGGTTCCTACGAGCAGTACTTC CASSKNRGSYEQYF
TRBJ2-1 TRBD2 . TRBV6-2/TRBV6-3 TGTGCCAGCACTTCGGGACTAGCGGGGGGCGACGAGCAGTTCTTC CASTSGLAGGDEQFF
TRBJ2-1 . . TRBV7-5 . CISVSEACDLRNEQFF
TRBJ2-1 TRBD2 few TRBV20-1 TGCAGTGCTAGAGATCCCGGGACTAGCGGGAGGGAGGTCCGATACAATGAGCAGTTCTTC CSARDPGTSGREVRYNEQFF
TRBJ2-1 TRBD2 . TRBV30 TGTGCCTGGACCTCCGGACTAGCGCGGACCACCTACAATGAGCAGTTCTTC CAWTSGLARTTYNEQFF
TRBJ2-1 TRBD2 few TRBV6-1 TGTGCCAGCAGGGGGACTAGCGGGGGAGAGCAGTTCTTC CASRGTSGGEQFF
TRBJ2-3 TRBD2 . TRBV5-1 TGCGCCAGCAGCTTCTCAGGGAGGGAGGCGGATACGCAGTATTTT CASSFSGREADTQYF
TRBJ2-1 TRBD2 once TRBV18 TGTGCCAGCTCACCGGCGGGGGGGCCTATTTATGAGCAGTTCTTC CASSPAGGPIYEQFF
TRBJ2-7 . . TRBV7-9 TGTGCCAGCAGCCTAAGTCTAGCAGCGTACCAGCAGTACTTC CASSLSLAAYQQYF
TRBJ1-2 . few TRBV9 TGTGCCAGCAGCGTAGAGGCAGGGATCGACTATGGCTACACCTTC CASSVEAGIDYGYTF
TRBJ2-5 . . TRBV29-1 TGCAGCGGTGGGGTAGGGTTCTGGGGAGAGACCCAGTACTTC CSGGVGFWGETQYF
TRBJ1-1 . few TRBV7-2 TGTGCCAGCAGCTTACATGCGGGGAACACTGAAGCTTTCTTT CASSLHAGNTEAFF
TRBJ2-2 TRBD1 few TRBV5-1 TGCGCCAGCAGCTCCGGGACAGCGACCGGGGAGCTGTTTTTT CASSSGTATGELFF
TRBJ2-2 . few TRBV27 TGTGCCAGCAGTTTTTACGACTCCAACACCGGGGAGCTGTTTTTT CASSFYDSNTGELFF
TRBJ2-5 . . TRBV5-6 TGTGCCAGCAGCTCACGAGGGCTAGGAAAGACCCAGTACTTC CASSSRGLGKTQYF
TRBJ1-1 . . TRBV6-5 TGTGCCAGCAGCAGACATGGCGAAAGCGCTTTCTTT CASSRHGESAFF
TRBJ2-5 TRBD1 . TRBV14 TGTGCCAGCAGCCCCCGCCTGGCGGCAGGGGGGACCCAGTACTTC CASSPRLAAGGTQYF
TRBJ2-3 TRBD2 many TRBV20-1 TGCAGTGCAGTGGCGGGAGGGCCCGCAGATACGCAGTATTTT CSAVAGGPADTQYF